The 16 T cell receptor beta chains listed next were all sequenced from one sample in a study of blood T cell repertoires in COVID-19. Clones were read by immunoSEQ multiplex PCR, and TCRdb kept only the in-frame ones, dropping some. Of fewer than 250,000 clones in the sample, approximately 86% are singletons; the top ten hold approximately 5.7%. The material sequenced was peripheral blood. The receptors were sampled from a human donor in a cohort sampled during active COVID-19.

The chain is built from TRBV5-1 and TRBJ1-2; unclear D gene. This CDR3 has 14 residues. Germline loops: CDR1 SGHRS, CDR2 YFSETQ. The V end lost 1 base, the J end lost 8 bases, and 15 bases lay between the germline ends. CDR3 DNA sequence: TGCGCCAGCAGCTTGAACCAGGCCCAGCTCGGCTACACCTTC. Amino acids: CASSLNQAQLGYTF.

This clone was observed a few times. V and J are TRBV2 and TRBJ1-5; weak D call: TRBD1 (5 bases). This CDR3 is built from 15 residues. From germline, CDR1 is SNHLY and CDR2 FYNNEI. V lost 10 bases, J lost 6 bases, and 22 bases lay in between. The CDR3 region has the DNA TGTGCCACCACAGAACGTGCGGGGCGAGGTCAGCCCCAGCATTTT. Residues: CATTERAGRGQPQHF.

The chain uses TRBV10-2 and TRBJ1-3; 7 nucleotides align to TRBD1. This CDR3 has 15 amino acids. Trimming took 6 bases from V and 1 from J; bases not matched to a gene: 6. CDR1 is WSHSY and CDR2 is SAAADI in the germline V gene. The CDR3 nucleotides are TGCGCCAGCAGGGAGGGGGCTAGTTCTGGAAACACCATATATTTT. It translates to CASREGASSGNTIYF.

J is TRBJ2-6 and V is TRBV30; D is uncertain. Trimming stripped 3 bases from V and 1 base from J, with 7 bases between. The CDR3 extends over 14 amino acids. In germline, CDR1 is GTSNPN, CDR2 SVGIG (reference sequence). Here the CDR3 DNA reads TGTGCCTGGAGCAGAAGATCTGGGGCCAACGTCCTGACTTTC. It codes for CAWSRRSGANVLTF.

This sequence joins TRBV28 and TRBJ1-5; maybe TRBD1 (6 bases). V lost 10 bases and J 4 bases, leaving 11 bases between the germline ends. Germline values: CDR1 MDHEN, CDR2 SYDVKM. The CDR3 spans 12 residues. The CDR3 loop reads CATKQGNQPQHF. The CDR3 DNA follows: TGTGCCACCAAACAGGGAAATCAGCCCCAGCATTTT. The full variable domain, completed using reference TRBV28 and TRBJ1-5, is DVKVTQSSRYLVKRTGEKVFLECVQDMDHENMFWYRQDPGLGLRLIYFSYDVKMKEKGDIPEGYSVSREKKERFSLILESASTNQTSMYLCATKQGNQPQHFGDGTRLSIL.

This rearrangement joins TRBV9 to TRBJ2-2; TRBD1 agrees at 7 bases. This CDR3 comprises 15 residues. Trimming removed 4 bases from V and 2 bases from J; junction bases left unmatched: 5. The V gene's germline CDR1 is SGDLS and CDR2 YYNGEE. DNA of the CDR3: TGTGCCAGCAGCTACGGGACAGAAAACACCGGGGAGCTGTTTTTT. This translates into CASSYGTENTGELFF.

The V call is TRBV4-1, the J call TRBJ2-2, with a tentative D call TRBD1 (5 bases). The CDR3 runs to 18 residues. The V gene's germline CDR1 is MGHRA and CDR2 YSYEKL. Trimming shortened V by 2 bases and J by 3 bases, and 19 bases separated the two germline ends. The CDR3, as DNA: TGCGCCAGCAGCCAACCCCCCGGACACCTTACAGACACCGGGGAGCTGTTTTTT. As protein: CASSQPPGHLTDTGELFF.

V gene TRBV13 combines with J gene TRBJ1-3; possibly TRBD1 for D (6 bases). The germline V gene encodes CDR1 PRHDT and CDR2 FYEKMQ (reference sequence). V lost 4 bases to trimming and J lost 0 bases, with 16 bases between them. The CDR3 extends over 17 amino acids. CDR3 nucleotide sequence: TGTGCCAGCAGCTCCGGGGGGGCTGTCGACTCTGGAAACACCATATATTTT. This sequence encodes CASSSGGAVDSGNTIYF.

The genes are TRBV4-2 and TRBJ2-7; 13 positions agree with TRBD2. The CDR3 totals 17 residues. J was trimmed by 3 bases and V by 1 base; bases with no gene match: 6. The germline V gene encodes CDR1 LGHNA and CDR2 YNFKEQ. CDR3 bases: TGTGCCAGCAGCCAAGGACTAGCGGGAGGAAGAAACTACGAGCAGTACTTC. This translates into CASSQGLAGGRNYEQYF.

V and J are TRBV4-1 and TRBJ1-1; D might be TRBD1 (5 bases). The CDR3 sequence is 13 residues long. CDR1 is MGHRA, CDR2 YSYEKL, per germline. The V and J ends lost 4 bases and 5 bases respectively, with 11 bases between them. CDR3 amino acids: CASSPQGITEAFF. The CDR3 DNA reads TGCGCCAGCAGCCCCCAGGGTATAACTGAAGCTTTCTTT.

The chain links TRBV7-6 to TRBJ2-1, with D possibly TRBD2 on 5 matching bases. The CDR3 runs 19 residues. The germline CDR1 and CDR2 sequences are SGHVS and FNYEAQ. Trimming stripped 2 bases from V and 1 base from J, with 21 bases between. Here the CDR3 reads CASSLLGARPDSSYNEQFF. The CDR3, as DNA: TGTGCCAGCAGCTTACTTGGAGCGCGACCGGACTCTTCCTACAATGAGCAGTTCTTC. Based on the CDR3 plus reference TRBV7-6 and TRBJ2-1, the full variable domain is GAGVSQSPRYKVTKRGQDVALRCDPISGHVSLYWYRQALGQGPEFLTYFNYEAQQDKSGLPNDRFSAERPEGSISTLTIQRTEQRDSAMYRCASSLLGARPDSSYNEQFFGPGTRLTVL.

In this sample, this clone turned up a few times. The CDR3 protein is CASSLASDRGYEQYF. Here the CDR3 DNA reads TGCGCCAGCAGCTTGGCCTCGGACAGGGGCTACGAGCAGTACTTC. J is TRBJ2-7 and V is TRBV5-1; TRBD1 aligns across 9 bases. The ends lost 0 bases at V and 3 bases at J; junction bases unmatched: 4. Per germline, CDR1 SGHRS and CDR2 YFSETQ. The CDR3 covers 15 residues.

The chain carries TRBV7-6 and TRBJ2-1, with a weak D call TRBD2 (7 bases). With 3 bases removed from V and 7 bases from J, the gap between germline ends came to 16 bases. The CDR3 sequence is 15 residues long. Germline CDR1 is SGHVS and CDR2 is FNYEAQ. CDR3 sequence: CASSFLGGAGNEQFF. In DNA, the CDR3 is TGTGCCAGCAGCTTCTTAGGGGGGGCAGGTAATGAGCAGTTCTTC.

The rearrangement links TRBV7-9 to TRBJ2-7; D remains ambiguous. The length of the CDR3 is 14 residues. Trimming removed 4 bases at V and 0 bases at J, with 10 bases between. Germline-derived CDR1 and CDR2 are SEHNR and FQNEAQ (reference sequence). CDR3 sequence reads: CASSSTPSSYEQYF. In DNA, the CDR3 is TGTGCCAGCAGCTCTACCCCTAGCTCCTACGAGCAGTACTTC.

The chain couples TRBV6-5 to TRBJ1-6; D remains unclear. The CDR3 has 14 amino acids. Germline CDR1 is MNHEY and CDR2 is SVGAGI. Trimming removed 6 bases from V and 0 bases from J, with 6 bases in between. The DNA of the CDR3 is TGTGCCAGCAGACAGAGCTCCTATAATTCACCCCTCCACTTT. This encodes CASRQSSYNSPLHF.

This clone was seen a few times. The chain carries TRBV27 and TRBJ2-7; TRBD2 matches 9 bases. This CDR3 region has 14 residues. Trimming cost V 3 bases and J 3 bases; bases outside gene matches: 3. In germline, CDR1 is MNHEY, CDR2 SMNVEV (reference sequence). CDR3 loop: CASSFSSGNYEQYF. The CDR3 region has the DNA TGTGCCAGCAGTTTTTCTAGCGGGAACTACGAGCAGTACTTC.